In this sample, the clone carrying this T cell receptor beta chain turned up many times. Its antigen is undetermined. This specimen belongs to a study of neurological immune-mediated disorders. The unsorted libraries had their origin in 2 million PBMCs stored at -80 C. Trimming left V 2 bases short and J 5 bases short, with 11 bases between. This CDR3 region has 14 residues. Findings of the study overall: CDR3 amino acid sequences of expanded clones were not shared across subjects, a result suggesting private repertoires in all groups.

TCRdb passed the 5' RACE reads through MiXCR, listing each CDR3 protein once. The sample has fewer than 85,000 distinct CDR3 sequences; almost 4% are singletons. The chain has TRBV12-3 or TRBV12-4 and TRBJ2-3, with a tentative D call TRBD2 (7 bases). Sequencing was done on a sample of PBMCs. The TCR originated in a man between 25 and 39 years old with multiple sclerosis. Here the CDR3 reads CASSLSGGIDTQYF. In nucleotides, the CDR3 is TGTGCCAGCAGTTTATCGGGGGGCATAGATACGCAGTATTTT.